This T cell receptor beta chain was sequenced during a study of blood T cell repertoires in COVID-19. A remark on this clone: At one end, the junction sequence differs from germline, possibly due to a read error.

Here immunoSEQ multiplex PCR was the method, and the copy in TCRdb shows in-frame clones only, minus some. Among about 260,000 clones, 91% were seen once, and the ten largest hold 2.8%. CDR3 length equals 16 residues. Per the germline V gene, CDR1 is SGDLS and CDR2 is YYNGEE. Recruitment covered about two dozen US areas and drew participants whose ages spanned roughly 18 to 100 years. The sample was PBMCs or T cells enriched from blood (not recorded which). The chain links TRBV9 to TRBJ1-2; the match to TRBD1 covers 8 bases. This TCR derives from a man in his forties who had been exposed to COVID-19. The chain's CDR3 is CTSSVDSGQGFFGYTF. DNA for the CDR3: TGTACCAGCAGCGTAGATTCAGGACAGGGTTTTTTTGGCTACACCTTC.